A single sample is the source of the 3 T cell receptor beta chains below, sequenced in a study of blood T cell repertoires in COVID-19 (dated by TCRdb to the early 2020s). Library generation was performed with the immunoSEQ multiplex PCR assay. TCRdb stores this immuneACCESS table with in-frame sequences only. Part of the clones is absent; in the studies checked, under half of the shortfall reflects unresolved V genes, and no reason is known for the rest. For this sample there are about 170,000 clones; about 86% appear just once. The top ten clones comprise over 2% of the sample. The specimen was peripheral blood. The source is a human donor with acute or convalescent COVID-19. The donor label of this sample is uncertain.

The chain is built from TRBV12-3 or TRBV12-4 and TRBJ2-7; no definite D call. This CDR3 has 11 amino acids. V lost 2 bases and J 6 bases, leaving 5 bases between the germline ends. The CDR3 loop is CASSLISEQYF. Written as DNA, the CDR3 is TGTGCCAGCAGTTTAATCAGCGAGCAGTACTTC.

V gene TRBV5-1 combines with J gene TRBJ2-7; D gene ambiguous. Germline V CDR1 and CDR2: SGHRS, YFSETQ. The germline V and J ends were trimmed by 0 bases and 1 base, with 8 bases remaining between them. CDR3 length equals 14 residues. The CDR3 reads CASSLAGRSYEQYF. The CDR3 bases are TGCGCCAGCAGCTTGGCAGGCAGATCCTACGAGCAGTACTTC.

Remarks on this clone: The same CDR3 arises from other DNA sequences in this sample as well. This sequence joins TRBV9 and TRBJ1-2; possible D gene TRBD1, 5 bases. Looked up from germline, CDR1 is SGDLS and CDR2 is YYNGEE. The CDR3 contains 12 residues. Trimming removed 0 bases at V and 8 bases at J, with 8 bases between. CDR3 bases: TGTGCCAGCAGCGTAGATCAGGGAGGCTACACCTTC. Amino acid sequence: CASSVDQGGYTF.